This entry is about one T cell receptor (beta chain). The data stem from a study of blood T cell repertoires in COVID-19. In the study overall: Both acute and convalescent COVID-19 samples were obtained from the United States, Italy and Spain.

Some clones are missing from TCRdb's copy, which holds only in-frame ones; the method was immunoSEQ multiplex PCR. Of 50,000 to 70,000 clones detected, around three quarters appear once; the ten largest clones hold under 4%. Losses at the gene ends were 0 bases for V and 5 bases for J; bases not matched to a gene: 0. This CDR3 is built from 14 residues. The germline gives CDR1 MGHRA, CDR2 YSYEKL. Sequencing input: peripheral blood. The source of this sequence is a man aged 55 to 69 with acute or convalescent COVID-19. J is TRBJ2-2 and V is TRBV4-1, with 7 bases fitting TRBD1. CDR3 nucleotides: TGCGCCAGCAGCCAAGAACAGGGGACCGGGGAGCTGTTTTTT. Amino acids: CASSQEQGTGELFF.